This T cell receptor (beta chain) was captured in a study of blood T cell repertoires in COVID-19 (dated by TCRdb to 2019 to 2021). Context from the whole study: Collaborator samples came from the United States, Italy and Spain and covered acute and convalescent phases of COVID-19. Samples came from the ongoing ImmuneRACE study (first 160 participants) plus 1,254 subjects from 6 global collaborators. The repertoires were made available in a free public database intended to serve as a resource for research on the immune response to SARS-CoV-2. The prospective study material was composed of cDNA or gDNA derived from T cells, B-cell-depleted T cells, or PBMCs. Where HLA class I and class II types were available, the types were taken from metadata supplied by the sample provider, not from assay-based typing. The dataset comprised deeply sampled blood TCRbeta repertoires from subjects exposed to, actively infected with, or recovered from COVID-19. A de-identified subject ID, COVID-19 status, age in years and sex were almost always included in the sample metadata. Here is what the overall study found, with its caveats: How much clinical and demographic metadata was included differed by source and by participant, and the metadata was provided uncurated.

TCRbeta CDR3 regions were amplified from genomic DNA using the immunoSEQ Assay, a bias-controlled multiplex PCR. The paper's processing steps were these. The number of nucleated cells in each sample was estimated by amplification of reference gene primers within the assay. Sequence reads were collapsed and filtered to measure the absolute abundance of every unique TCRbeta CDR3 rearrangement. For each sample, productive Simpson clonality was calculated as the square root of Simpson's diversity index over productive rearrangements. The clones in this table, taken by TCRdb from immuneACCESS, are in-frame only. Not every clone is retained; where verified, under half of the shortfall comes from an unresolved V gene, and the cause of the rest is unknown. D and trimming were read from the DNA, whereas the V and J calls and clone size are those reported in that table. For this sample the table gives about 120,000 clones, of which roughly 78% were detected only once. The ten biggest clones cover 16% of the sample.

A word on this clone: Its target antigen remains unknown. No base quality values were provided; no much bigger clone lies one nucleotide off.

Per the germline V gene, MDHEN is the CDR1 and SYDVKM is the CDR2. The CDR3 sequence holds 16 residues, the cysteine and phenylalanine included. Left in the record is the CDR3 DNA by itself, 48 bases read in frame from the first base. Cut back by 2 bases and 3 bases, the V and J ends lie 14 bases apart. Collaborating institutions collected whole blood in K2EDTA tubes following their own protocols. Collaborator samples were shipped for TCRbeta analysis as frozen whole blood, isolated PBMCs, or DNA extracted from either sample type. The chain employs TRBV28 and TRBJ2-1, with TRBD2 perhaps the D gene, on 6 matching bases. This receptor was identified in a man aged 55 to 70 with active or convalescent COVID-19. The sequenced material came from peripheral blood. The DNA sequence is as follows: TGTGCCAGCAGTTTAACGTTCGGGGGAAACTACAATGAGCAGTTCTTC. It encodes CASSLTFGGNYNEQFF.